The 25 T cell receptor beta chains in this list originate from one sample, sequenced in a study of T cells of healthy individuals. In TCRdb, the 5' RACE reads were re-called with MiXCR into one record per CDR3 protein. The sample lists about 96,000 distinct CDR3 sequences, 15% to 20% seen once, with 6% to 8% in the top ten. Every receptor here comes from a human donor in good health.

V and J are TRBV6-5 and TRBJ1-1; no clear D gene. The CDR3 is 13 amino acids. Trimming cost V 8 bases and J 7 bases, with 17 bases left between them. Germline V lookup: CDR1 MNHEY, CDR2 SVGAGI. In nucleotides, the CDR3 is TGTGCCAGCTCGACGGTAGGGCACATTGAAGCTTTCTTT. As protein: CASSTVGHIEAFF.

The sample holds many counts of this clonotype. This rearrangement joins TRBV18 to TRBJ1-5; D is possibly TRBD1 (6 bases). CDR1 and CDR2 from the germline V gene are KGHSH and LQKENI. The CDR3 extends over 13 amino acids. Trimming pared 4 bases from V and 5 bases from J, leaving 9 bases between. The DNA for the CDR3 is TGTGCCAGCTCACAGGCAGGGGATCAGCCCCAGCATTTT. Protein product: CASSQAGDQPQHF.

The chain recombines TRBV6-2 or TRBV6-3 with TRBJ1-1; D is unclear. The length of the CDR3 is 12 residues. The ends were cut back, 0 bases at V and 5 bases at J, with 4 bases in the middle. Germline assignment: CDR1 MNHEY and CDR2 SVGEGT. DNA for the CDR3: TGTGCCAGCAGTTACTCGGTAACTGAAGCTTTCTTT. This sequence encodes CASSYSVTEAFF.

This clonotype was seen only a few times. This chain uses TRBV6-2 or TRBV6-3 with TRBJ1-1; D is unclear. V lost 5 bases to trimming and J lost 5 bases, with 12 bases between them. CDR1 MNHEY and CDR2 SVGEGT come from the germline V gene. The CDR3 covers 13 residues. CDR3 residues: CASSPFLETEAFF. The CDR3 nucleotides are TGTGCCAGCAGTCCTTTCCTAGAAACTGAAGCTTTCTTT.

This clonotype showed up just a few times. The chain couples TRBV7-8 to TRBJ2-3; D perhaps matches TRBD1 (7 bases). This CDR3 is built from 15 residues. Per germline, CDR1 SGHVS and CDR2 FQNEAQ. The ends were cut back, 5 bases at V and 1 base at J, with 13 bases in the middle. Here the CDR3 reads CASSPGDRRTDTQYF. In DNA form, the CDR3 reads TGTGCCAGCAGCCCGGGGGACAGACGCACAGATACGCAGTATTTT.

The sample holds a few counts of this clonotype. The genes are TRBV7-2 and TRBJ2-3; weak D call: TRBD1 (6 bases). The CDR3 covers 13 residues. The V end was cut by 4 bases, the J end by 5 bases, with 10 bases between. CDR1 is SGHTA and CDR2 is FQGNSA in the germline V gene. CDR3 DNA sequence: TGTGCCAGCAGCTACCGAGGGGGAGATACGCAGTATTTT. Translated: CASSYRGGDTQYF.

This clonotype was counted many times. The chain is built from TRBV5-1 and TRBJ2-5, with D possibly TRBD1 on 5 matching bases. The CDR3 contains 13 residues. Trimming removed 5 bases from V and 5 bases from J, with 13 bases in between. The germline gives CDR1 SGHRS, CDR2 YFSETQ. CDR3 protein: CASSGAGLETQYF. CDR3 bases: TGCGCCAGCAGTGGGGCAGGGTTGGAGACCCAGTACTTC.

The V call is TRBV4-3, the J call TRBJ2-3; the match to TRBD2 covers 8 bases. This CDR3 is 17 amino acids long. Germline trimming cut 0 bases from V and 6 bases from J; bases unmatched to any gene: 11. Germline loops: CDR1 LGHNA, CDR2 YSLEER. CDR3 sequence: CASSQDFLAGGWDTQYF. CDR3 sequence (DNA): TGCGCCAGCAGCCAAGACTTCCTCGCGGGGGGTTGGGATACGCAGTATTTT.

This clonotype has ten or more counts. The CDR3 sequence: CASSPVGLAGRYSTDTQYF. Here the CDR3 DNA reads TGTGCCAGCAGCCCAGTGGGACTAGCGGGACGATATAGCACAGATACGCAGTATTTT. The chain combines TRBV9 with TRBJ2-3, with TRBD2 matching over 13 bases. Germline V CDR1 and CDR2: SGDLS, YYNGEE. This CDR3 is built from 19 residues. V gave up 4 bases and J gave up 0 bases; unmatched junction bases: 11.

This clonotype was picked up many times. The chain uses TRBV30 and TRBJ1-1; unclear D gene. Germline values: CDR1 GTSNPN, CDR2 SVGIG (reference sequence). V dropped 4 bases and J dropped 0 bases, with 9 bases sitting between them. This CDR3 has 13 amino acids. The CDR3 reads CAWKRQLNTEAFF. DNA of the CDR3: TGTGCCTGGAAGAGGCAGCTGAACACTGAAGCTTTCTTT.

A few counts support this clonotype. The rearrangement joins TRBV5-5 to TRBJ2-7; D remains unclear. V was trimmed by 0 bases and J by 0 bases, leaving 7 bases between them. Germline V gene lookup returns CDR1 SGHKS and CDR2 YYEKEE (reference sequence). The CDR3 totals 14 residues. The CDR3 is CASSLETASYEQYF. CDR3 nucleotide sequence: TGTGCCAGCAGCTTGGAGACTGCCTCCTACGAGCAGTACTTC.

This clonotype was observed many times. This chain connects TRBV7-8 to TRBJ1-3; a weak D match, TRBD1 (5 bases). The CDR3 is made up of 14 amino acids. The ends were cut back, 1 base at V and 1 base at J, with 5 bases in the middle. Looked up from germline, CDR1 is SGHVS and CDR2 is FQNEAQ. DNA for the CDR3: TGTGCCAGCAGCTTAGGGACATCTGGAAACACCATATATTTT. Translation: CASSLGTSGNTIYF.

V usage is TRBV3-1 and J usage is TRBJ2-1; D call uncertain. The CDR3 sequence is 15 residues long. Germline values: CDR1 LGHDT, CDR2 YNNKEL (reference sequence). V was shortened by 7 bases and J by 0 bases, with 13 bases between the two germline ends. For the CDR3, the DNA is TGTGCCAGCACCCCGGGCGGAAGCTCCTACAATGAGCAGTTCTTC. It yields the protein CASTPGGSSYNEQFF.

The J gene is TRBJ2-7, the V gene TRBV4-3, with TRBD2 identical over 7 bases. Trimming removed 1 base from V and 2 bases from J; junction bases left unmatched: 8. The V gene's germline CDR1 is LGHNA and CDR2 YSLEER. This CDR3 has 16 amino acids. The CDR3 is CASSQVWEGLPYEQYF. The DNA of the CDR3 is TGCGCCAGCAGCCAAGTTTGGGAGGGCCTCCCCTACGAGCAGTACTTC.

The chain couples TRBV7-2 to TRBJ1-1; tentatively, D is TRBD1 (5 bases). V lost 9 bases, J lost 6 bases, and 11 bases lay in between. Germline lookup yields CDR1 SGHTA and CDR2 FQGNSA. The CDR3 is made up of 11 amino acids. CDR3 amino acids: CASFGGAEAFF. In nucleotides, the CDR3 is TGTGCCAGTTTCGGGGGGGCTGAAGCTTTCTTT.

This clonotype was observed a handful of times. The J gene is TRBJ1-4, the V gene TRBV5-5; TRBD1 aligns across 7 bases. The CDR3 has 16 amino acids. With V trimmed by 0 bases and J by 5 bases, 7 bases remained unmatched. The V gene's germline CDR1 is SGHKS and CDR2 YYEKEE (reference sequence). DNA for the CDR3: TGTGCCAGCAGCTTGGACCTGACAGGGCTAAATGAAAAACTGTTTTTT. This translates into CASSLDLTGLNEKLFF.

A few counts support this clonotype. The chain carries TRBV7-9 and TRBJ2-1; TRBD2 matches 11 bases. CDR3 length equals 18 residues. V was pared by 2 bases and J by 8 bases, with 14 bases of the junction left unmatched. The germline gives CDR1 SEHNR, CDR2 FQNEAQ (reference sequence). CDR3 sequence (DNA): TGTGCCAGCAGCTTAAGCGGCCCACTAGCGGGGGCGAGGGATGAGCAGTTCTTC. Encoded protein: CASSLSGPLAGARDEQFF.

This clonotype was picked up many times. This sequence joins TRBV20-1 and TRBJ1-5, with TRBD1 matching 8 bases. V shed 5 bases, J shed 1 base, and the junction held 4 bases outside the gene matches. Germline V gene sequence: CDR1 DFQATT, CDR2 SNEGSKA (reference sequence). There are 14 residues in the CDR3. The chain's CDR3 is CSAPTGGSNQPQHF. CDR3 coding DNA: TGCAGTGCTCCAACAGGGGGGAGCAATCAGCCCCAGCATTTT.

The CDR3 here is CASSQDRAGIPRDTQYF. The CDR3 nucleotides read TGCGCCAGCAGCCAAGATCGGGCGGGCATACCCCGAGATACGCAGTATTTT. The chain couples TRBV4-1 to TRBJ2-3; tentatively, D is TRBD2 (5 bases). V lost 0 bases to trimming and J lost 5 bases, with 18 bases between them. CDR1 and CDR2 (germline): MGHRA, YSYEKL. This CDR3 has 17 amino acids.

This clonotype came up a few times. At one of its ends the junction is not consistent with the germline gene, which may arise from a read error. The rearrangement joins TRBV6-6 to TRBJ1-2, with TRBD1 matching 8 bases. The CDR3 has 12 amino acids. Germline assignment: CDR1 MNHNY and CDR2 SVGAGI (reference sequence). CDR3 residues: CASSYDRGGDTF. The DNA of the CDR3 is TGTGCCAGCAGTTACGACAGGGGTGGCGACACCTTC.

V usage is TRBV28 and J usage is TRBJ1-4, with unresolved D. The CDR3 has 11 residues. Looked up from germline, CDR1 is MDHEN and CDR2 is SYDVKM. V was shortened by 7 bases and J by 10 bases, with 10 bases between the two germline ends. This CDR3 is CASTQSRKLFF. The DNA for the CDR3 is TGTGCCAGCACCCAGAGCAGAAAACTGTTTTTT.

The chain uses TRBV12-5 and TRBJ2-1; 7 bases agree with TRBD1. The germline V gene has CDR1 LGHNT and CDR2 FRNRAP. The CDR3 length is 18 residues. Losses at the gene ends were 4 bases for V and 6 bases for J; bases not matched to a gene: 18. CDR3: CASGSPTQLGTASNEQFF. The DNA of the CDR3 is TGTGCTAGTGGTTCTCCCACTCAACTCGGGACAGCGAGCAATGAGCAGTTCTTC.

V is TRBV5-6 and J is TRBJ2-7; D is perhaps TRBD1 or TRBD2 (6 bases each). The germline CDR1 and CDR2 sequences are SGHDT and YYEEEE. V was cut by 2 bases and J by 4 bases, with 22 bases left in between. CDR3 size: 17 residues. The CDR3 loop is CASSFDGGNRVGYEQYF. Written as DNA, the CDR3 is TGTGCCAGCAGCTTCGATGGAGGGAACAGGGTAGGGTACGAGCAGTACTTC.

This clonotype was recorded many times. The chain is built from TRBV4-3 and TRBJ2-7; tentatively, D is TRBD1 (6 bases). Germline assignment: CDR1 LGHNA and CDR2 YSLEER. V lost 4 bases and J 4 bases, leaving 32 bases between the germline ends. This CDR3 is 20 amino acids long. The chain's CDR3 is CASSPDTMGNTGFCPYEQYF. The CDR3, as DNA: TGCGCCAGCAGCCCCGACACTATGGGAAACACAGGGTTTTGTCCATACGAGCAGTACTTC.

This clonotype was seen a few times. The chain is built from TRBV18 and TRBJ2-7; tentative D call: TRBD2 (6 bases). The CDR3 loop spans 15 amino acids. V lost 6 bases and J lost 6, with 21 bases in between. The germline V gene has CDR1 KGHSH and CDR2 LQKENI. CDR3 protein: CASSAPGTLSPEQYF. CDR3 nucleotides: TGTGCCAGCTCGGCTCCCGGGACTCTATCTCCCGAGCAGTACTTC.